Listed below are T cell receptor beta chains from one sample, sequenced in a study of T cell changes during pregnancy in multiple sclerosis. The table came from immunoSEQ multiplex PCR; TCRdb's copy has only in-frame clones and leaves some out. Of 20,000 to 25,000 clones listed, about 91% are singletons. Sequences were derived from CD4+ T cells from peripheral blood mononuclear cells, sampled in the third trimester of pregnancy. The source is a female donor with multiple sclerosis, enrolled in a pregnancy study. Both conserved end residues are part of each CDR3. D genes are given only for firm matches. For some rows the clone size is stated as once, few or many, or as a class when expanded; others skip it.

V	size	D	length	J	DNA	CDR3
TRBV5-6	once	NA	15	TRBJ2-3	TGTGCCAGCAGCTTGGGGAGCAGATACACAGATACGCAGTATTTT	CASSLGSRYTDTQYF
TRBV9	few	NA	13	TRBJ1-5	TGTGCCAGCAGCGGGACAGAGAATCAGCCCCAGCATTTT	CASSGTENQPQHF
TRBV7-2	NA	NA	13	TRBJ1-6	TGTGCCAGCAGCTTAGTGCAGGGTTCACCCCTCCACTTT	CASSLVQGSPLHF
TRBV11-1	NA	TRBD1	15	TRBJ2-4	TGTGCCAGCAGCAAGGACAGGGTAGCCAAAAACATTCAGTACTTC	CASSKDRVAKNIQYF
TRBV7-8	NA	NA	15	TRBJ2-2	TGTGCCAGCAGCCTCGACAGATGGAACACCGGGGAGCTGTTTTTT	CASSLDRWNTGELFF
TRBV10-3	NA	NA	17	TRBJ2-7	TGTGCCATCACGACCGGCGGACTGACTAAGGACTCCTACGAGCAGTACTTC	CAITTGGLTKDSYEQYF
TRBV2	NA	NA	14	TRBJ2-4	TGTGCCAGCAGTGAGGTCTTGACAGTAAACATTCAGTACTTC	CASSEVLTVNIQYF
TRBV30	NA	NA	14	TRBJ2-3	TGTGCCTGGAGTAATGGGGGGGGCGAAGATACGCAGTATTTT	CAWSNGGGEDTQYF
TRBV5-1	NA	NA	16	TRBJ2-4	TGCGCCAGCAGCGCGGGGGTTAGGGGGAGAGGAAGCATTCAGTACTTC	CASSAGVRGRGSIQYF
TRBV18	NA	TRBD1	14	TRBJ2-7	TGTGCCAGCTCACCAGACAGGGGAGGATACGAGCAGTACTTC	CASSPDRGGYEQYF
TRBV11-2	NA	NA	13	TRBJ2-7	TGTGCCAGCAGCTGGACAGTACCCTACGAGCAGTACTTC	CASSWTVPYEQYF
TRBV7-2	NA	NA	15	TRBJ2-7	TGTGCCAGCAGCTCCATGGGGGGGCGGGAAAACGAGCAGTACTTC	CASSSMGGRENEQYF
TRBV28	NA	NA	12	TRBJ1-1	TGTGCCAGCAGTTTTCTAGCCACTGAAGCTTTCTTT	CASSFLATEAFF
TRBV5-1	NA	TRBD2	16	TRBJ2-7	TGCGCCAGCAGCTTGGACCCGGGAGGGGGAGCCTACGAGCAGTACTTC	CASSLDPGGGAYEQYF
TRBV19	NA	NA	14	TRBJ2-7	TGTGCCAGTAGTTATCCAGGGAAGTCCTACGAGCAGTACTTC	CASSYPGKSYEQYF
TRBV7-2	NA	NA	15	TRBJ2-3	TGTGCCAGCAGCCTTTTCGGTGCGCAGGTAGATACGCAGTATTTT	CASSLFGAQVDTQYF
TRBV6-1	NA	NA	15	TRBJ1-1	TGTGCCAGCAGTTCTAGGACAGCTCGGAACACTGAAGCTTTCTTT	CASSSRTARNTEAFF
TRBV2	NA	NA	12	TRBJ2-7	TGTGCCAGCAGTGAGTCGTGGGGAGGCAAGAAGTTC	CASSESWGGKKF
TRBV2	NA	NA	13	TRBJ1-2	TGTGCCAGCACCGTAACCCCCGGCTATGGCTACACCTTC	CASTVTPGYGYTF
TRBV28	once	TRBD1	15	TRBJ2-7	TGTGCCAGCAGGGCCCGCCCAGGGGGTACGTACGAGCAGTACTTC	CASRARPGGTYEQYF
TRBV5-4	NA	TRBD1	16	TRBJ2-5	TGTGCCAGCAGCTTGAATTGGGGACAGGGAAAAGAGACCCAGTACTTC	CASSLNWGQGKETQYF
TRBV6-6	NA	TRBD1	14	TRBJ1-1	TGTGCCAGCAGTCCAGGGGGATGGGGCACTGAAGCTTTCTTT	CASSPGGWGTEAFF
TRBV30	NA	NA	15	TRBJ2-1	TGTGCCTGGAGTGTAATCGGGCGGGTGTACAATGAGCAGTTCTTC	CAWSVIGRVYNEQFF
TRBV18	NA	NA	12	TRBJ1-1	TGTGCCAGCTCACCAGCAGGGAGGAAAGCTTTCTTT	CASSPAGRKAFF
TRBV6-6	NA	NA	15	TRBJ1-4	TGTGCCAGCAGTACGCAGGAGGGTCCAAATGAAAAACTGTTTTTT	CASSTQEGPNEKLFF
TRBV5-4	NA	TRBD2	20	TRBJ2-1	TGTGCCAGCAGCTCTCCTGTGGGAGCTAGCGGGGATAGCTCCTACAATGAGCAGTTCTTC	CASSSPVGASGDSSYNEQFF
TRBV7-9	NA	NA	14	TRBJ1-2	TGTGCCAGCAGCGACCAGACAGAGCTCTATGGCTACACCTTC	CASSDQTELYGYTF
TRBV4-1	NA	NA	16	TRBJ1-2	TGCGCCAGCAGCCAAGGGGCTGACAGGTCTAACTATGGCTACACCTTC	CASSQGADRSNYGYTF
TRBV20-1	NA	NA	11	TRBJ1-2	TGCAGTGCTCGGACAGACTATGGCTACACCTTC	CSARTDYGYTF
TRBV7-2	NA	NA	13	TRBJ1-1	TGTGCCAGCACCTTTTCAGTGAACACTGAAGCTTTCTTT	CASTFSVNTEAFF
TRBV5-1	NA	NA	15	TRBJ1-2	TGCGCCAGCAGCTTCTTCCCCGATTCGGGCTATGGCTACACCTTC	CASSFFPDSGYGYTF
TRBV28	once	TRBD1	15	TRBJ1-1	TGTGCCAGCAGTTTAAGGCAGGGGGTTAACACTGAAGCTTTCTTT	CASSLRQGVNTEAFF
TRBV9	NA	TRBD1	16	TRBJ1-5	TGTGCCAGCAGCGTAGGGGCCGACAGGGTAAGTCAGCCCCAGCATTTT	CASSVGADRVSQPQHF
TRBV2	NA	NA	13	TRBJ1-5	TGTGCCAGCAGGGGGGACAATCGTCAGCCCCAGCATTTT	CASRGDNRQPQHF
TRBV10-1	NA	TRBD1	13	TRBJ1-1	TGCGCCAGCAGTCGACAGGGGGACACTGAAGCTTTCTTT	CASSRQGDTEAFF
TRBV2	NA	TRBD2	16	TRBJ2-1	TGTGCCAGCAGTGACCTCAGACTAGCGGAACACAATGAGCAGTTCTTC	CASSDLRLAEHNEQFF
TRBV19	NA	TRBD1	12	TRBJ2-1	TGTGCCAGTAGTCCGCGGGACAGGGAGCAGTTCTTC	CASSPRDREQFF
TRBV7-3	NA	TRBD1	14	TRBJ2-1	TGTGCCAGCAGCTGGGGGACAGGGAACAATGAGCAGTTCTTC	CASSWGTGNNEQFF
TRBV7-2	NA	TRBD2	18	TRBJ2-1	TGTGCCAGCAGCTTAGCGAGTGGAGCGGGGGGCCGCTACAATGAGCAGTTCTTC	CASSLASGAGGRYNEQFF
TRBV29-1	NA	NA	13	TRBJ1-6	TGCAGCGTATCTGGGGGCGATGATTCACCCCTCCACTTT	CSVSGGDDSPLHF
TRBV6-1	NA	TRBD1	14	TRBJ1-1	TGTGCCAGCAGTGGACAGGGAGGAAACACTGAAGCTTTCTTT	CASSGQGGNTEAFF
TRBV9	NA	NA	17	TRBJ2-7	TGTGCCAGCAGCGTAGGATTCCGCGAGGGAATATCCTACGAGCAGTACTTC	CASSVGFREGISYEQYF
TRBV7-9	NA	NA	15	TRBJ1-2	TGTGCCAGCAGCTATAAGGGGGAGACTAACTATGGCTACACCTTC	CASSYKGETNYGYTF
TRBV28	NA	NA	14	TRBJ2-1	TGTGCCAGCAGACGCCTAAGCACCTACAATGAGCAGTTCTTC	CASRRLSTYNEQFF
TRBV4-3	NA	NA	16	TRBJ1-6	TGCGCCAGCAGCCAAGGGTGGGCAGGGCGTAATTCACCCCTCCACTTT	CASSQGWAGRNSPLHF
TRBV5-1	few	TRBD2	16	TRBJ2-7	TGCGCCAGCAGCTTGGAGCGGGGCGAGGTCAGCTACGAGCAGTACTTC	CASSLERGEVSYEQYF
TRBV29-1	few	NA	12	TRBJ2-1	TGCAGCGTTCGACAGCAGGACAATGAGCAGTTCTTC	CSVRQQDNEQFF
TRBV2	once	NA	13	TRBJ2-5	TGTGCCAGCAACGAGCGCCTCCAAGAGACCCAGTACTTC	CASNERLQETQYF
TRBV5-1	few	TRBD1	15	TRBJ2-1	TGCGCCAGCAGAAGGGACAGGGGGATTGGCGATGAGCAGTTCTTC	CASRRDRGIGDEQFF
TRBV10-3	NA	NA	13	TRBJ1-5	TGTGCCATCAGTGAGTCGGAGGAACAGCCCCAGCATTTT	CAISESEEQPQHF
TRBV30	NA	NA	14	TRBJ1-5	TGTGCCTGGAGTGGCGGGACCCTACATCAGCCCCAGCATTTT	CAWSGGTLHQPQHF
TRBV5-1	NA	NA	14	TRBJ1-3	TGCGCCAGCAGCTTGGCACCAGGGAGGGACACCATATATTTT	CASSLAPGRDTIYF
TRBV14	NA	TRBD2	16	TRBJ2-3	TGTGCCAGCAGCCCGCACAGCGGGGGAACCGTTGATACGCAGTATTTT	CASSPHSGGTVDTQYF
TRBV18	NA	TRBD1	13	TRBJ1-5	TGTGCCAGCTCCCCCGACAGGGATCAGCCCCAGCATTTT	CASSPDRDQPQHF
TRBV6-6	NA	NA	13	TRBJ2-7	TGTGCCAGCAGTCTAGGACAGTACCACGAGCAGTACTTC	CASSLGQYHEQYF